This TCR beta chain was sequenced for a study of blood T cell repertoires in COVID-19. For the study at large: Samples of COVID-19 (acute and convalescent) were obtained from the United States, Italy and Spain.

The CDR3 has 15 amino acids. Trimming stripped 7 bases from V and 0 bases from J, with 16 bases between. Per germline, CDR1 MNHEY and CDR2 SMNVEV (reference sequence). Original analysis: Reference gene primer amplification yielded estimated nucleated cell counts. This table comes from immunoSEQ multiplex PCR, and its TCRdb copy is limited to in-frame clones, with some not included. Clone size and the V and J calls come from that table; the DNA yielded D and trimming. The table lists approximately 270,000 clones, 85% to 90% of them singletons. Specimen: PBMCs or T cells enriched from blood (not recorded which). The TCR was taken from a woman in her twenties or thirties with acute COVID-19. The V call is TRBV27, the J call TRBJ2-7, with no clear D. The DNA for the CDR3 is TGTGCCAGCACCCCTTTCCCGAAGAGCTCCTACGAGCAGTACTTC. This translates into CASTPFPKSSYEQYF.